This T cell receptor beta chain was observed in a study of early T cells in non-severe SARS-CoV-2 infection. The CDR3 has 17 residues. The V gene's germline CDR1 is SGHRS and CDR2 YFSETQ. Trimming took 0 bases from V and 1 from J, leaving 14 bases between them. Study-wide findings and caveats: Matching against VDJdb likely underestimated virus-specific expansions, favoring anti-spike CD8.

This clonotype was counted between two and nine times. The antigen is undetermined. TCRdb ran MiXCR on the 5' RACE reads and lists one entry per CDR3 protein. In the table there are tens of thousands of distinct CDR3 sequences, approximately 9.1% of which are singletons. This receptor was identified in an adult who was a healthcare worker with PCR-confirmed SARS-CoV-2 infection or an uninfected control (not recorded which). J is TRBJ2-1 and V is TRBV5-1; D may correspond to TRBD1 or TRBD2 (5 bases each). Sequencing used whole blood, obtained at baseline. The CDR3 nucleotides read TGCGCCAGCAGCTTGGATTTGGGGGTCAAATCCTACAATGAGCAGTTCTTC. Translation gives CASSLDLGVKSYNEQFF.